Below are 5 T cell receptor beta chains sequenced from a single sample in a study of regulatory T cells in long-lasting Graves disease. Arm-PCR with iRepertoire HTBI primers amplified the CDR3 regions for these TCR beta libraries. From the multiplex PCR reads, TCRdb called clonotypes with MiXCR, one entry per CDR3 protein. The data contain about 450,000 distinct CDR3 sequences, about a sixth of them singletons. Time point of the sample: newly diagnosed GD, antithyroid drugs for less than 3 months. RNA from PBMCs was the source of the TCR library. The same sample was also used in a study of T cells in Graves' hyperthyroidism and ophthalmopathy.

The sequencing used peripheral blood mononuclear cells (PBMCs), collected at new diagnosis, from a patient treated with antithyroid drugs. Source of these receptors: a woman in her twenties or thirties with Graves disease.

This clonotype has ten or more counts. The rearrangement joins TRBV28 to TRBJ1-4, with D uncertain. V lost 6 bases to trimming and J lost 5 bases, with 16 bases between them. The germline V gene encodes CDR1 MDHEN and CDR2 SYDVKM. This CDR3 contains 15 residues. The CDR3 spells CASRVEIGPNEKLFF. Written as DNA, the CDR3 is TGTGCCAGCAGAGTAGAGATTGGGCCCAATGAAAAACTGTTTTTT.

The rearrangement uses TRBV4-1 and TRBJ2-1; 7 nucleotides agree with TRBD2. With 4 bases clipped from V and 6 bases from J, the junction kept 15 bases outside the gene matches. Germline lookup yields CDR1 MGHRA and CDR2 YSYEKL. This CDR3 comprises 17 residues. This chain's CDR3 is CASSLLGRGSLGNEQFF. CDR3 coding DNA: TGCGCCAGCAGCCTTCTTGGGAGGGGTAGTTTAGGCAATGAGCAGTTCTTC.

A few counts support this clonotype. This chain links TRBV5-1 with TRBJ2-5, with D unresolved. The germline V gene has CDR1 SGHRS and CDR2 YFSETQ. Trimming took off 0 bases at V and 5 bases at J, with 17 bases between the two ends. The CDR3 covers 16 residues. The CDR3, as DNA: TGCGCCAGCAGCTTGGTAATCGGCATGGTAGATGAGACCCAGTACTTC. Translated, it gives CASSLVIGMVDETQYF.

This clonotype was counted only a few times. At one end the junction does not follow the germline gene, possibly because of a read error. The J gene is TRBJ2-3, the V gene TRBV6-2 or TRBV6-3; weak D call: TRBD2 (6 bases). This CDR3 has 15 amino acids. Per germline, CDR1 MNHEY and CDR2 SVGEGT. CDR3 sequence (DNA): TGTGCCAGCGGTTACCGACTAGTCTGGGGAGATACGCAGTATTTT. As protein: CASGYRLVWGDTQYF.

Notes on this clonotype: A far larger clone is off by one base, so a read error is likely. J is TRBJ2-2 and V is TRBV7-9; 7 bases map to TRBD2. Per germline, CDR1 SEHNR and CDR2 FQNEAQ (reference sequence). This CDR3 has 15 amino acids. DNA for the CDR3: TGTGCCAACAGCTTGGGACTAACAAACACCGGGGAGCTGTTTTTT. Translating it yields CANSLGLTNTGELFF.